This T cell receptor (beta chain) came from a study of siplizumab effects on memory and regulatory T cells. Germline trimming cut 6 bases from V and 11 bases from J; bases unmatched to any gene: 14. CDR1 and CDR2 (germline): SGHTA, FQGNSA. CDR3 length: 14 residues. In three donor pairs, unstimulated naive, memory, effector memory and TEMRA subsets were sequenced. This clone was detected only once. Its antigen is not identified. TCRdb's table, derived via immunoSEQ multiplex PCR, lists solely in-frame clones and lacks some. Among over 50,000 clones, 75% to 90% were seen once, and the ten largest hold roughly 3.8%. General study points: The study found naive T cells seemingly more diverse than memory cells and seemingly major alloresponse contributors. Significant reduction of alloreactive sequences traceable to unstimulated CD4+ memory cells was observed with siplizumab. Mapping to unstimulated subsets was achieved for only a minor fraction of alloreactive clones.

The receptor's source is a human donor in good health. V is TRBV7-2 and J is TRBJ1-1; 8 bases map to TRBD1. Specimen: memory CD4+ T cells sorted from blood. The CDR3 here is CASSSGSGGAKAFF. The CDR3 nucleotides are TGTGCCAGCAGTTCGGGGTCAGGGGGCGCCAAGGCTTTCTTT.